Listed below are T cell receptor beta chains from one sample, sequenced in a study of identical twins. TCRdb ran MiXCR on the 5' RACE reads and lists one entry per CDR3 protein. The sample includes hundreds of thousands of distinct CDR3 sequences, around 8.6% seen only once; the top ten take roughly 0.9%. These data were likewise used in another study, on yellow fever vaccine responses in identical twins.

Sample: PBMCs. The receptors were sampled from a young woman in good health. The CDR3 runs from the conserved cysteine through the conserved F or W. D genes are given only for firm matches. Expanded clones are given a class, and other clones once, few, many or no size at all.

>-|TRBV7-3|many|TRBJ2-1
TGTGCCAGCAGCCCACATTCTCACCAGTTCTTC
CASSPHSHQFF
>-|TRBV4-3|few|TRBJ2-7
TGCGCCAGCAGCCAAAGATTGGGGCCCCACGAGCAGTACTTC
CASSQRLGPHEQYF
>-|TRBV30|many|TRBJ2-3
TGTGCCTGGAAGACTACCACAGATACGCAGTATTTT
CAWKTTTDTQYF
>TRBD2|TRBV6-2/TRBV6-3|few|TRBJ2-1
TGTGCCAGCAGTTACTATTCTAGCGGGAAGTACAATGAGCAGTTCTTC
CASSYYSSGKYNEQFF
>-|TRBV5-6|-|TRBJ2-7
TGTGCCAGCAGCTTGGTATCCCGGGTGGGGGAGCAGTACTTC
CASSLVSRVGEQYF
>-|TRBV20-1|few|TRBJ2-6
TGCAGTGCTAGAAAAGTCGGCGGCAGGGGATCCTCTGGGGCCAACGTCCTGACTTTC
CSARKVGGRGSSGANVLTF
>TRBD2|TRBV4-1|-|TRBJ2-3
TGCGCCAGCAGCCAAGGCCCGGGACTAGCGGGGAACACAGATACGCAGTATTTT
CASSQGPGLAGNTDTQYF
>TRBD1|TRBV10-3|-|TRBJ1-2
TGTGCCATCAGTGAACTAGGGACAGGGACCAACTATGGCTACACCTTC
CAISELGTGTNYGYTF
>-|TRBV9|few|TRBJ1-3
TGTGCCAGCAGCCTGGGGACACTCTCTGGAAACACCATATATTTT
CASSLGTLSGNTIYF
>TRBD1|TRBV12-3/TRBV12-4|many|TRBJ2-1
TGTGCCAGCAAGAACAGGGGGAGCTCCTACAATGAGCAGTTCTTC
CASKNRGSSYNEQFF
>-|TRBV5-1|-|TRBJ2-3
TGCGCCAGCAGCGGCGGGACACCCTTAGATACGCAGTATTTT
CASSGGTPLDTQYF
>TRBD2|TRBV25-1|many|TRBJ2-1
TGTGCCAGCAGTGATCCTCAGGGACTAGCGAAAAACAATGAGCAGTTCTTC
CASSDPQGLAKNNEQFF
>TRBD2|TRBV5-1|-|TRBJ2-1
TGCGCCAGCAGCTTGGCAGGACTAGCGGGTCGGTCGGACAATGAGCAGTTCTTC
CASSLAGLAGRSDNEQFF
>TRBD2|TRBV6-1|few|TRBJ2-3
TGTGCCAGCAGACGTACTAGCGGGGGGGCCCTTTGGAGCACAGATACGCAGTATTTT
CASRRTSGGALWSTDTQYF
>TRBD2|TRBV29-1|many|TRBJ2-3
TGCAGCGTTGATGATCAATTGAGGGGAGGGCCTACAGATACGCAGTATTTT
CSVDDQLRGGPTDTQYF
>-|TRBV6-5|many|TRBJ1-6
TGTGCCAGCAGTACAGGAGTTTCACCCCTCCACTTT
CASSTGVSPLHF
>TRBD1|TRBV2|-|TRBJ1-2
TGTGCCAGCGGGGAACAGGGGGCCTCTTATGGCTACACCTTC
CASGEQGASYGYTF
>-|TRBV4-3|few|TRBJ2-5
TGCGCCAGCAGCCAAGCCCTGTCCCAGAGAGAGACCCAGTACTTC
CASSQALSQRETQYF
>-|TRBV7-2|few|TRBJ1-6
TGTGCCAGCCGAATCGTGGCTAACCGGGATTGGAATTCACCCCTCCACTTT
CASRIVANRDWNSPLHF
>-|TRBV7-8|few|TRBJ1-2
TGTGCCAGCAGCCCGACTTACCACGAAAACTATGGCTACACCTTC
CASSPTYHENYGYTF
>-|TRBV20-1|many|TRBJ2-3
TGCAGTGCTAGAGATCCGCTTTTCACAGATACGCAGTATTTT
CSARDPLFTDTQYF
>-|TRBV7-2|-|TRBJ2-1
TGTGCCAGCAAAGATTGGGACTTTTACAATGAGCAGTTCTTC
CASKDWDFYNEQFF
>-|TRBV2|-|TRBJ2-1
TGTGCCAGCAGTGGTCTGGCTAACAATGAGCAGTTCTTC
CASSGLANNEQFF
>TRBD2|TRBV20-1|-|TRBJ2-5
TGCAGTGCTAGACTAGCGGCTCAAGAGACCCAGTACTTC
CSARLAAQETQYF
>TRBD1|TRBV5-1|-|TRBJ2-7
TGCGCCAGCAGCTACACACCGGGACAGGGGTCCTTAGGGGGTCCTCAGCAGTACTTC
CASSYTPGQGSLGGPQQYF
>TRBD2|TRBV20-1|few|TRBJ2-3
TGCAGTGCCAGAGACTGGCCTAGCGGGAGAGCAGATACGCAGTATTTT
CSARDWPSGRADTQYF
>TRBD2|TRBV3-1|-|TRBJ2-7
TGTGCCAGCAGCCTTCCGGGACTAGCGGGAGACGAGCAGTACTTC
CASSLPGLAGDEQYF
>TRBD2|TRBV11-2|-|TRBJ2-1
TGTGCCAGCAGCCGACGGGAGGGCCTTATCAATGAGCAGTTCTTC
CASSRREGLINEQFF
>-|TRBV20-1|-|TRBJ2-3
TGCAGTGCTAGAGTCCGGGGAGCTAGCACAGATACGCAGTATTTT
CSARVRGASTDTQYF
>TRBD1|TRBV7-3|many|TRBJ2-1
TGTGCCAGCAGTTCCGGACAGGAGACTTATTACAATGAGCAGTTCTTC
CASSSGQETYYNEQFF
>-|TRBV6-1|-|TRBJ2-1
TGTGCCAGCAGTCGGTACCAGGGCCAAGGGTACAATGAGCAGTTCTTC
CASSRYQGQGYNEQFF
>TRBD1|TRBV3-1|few|TRBJ2-2
TGTGCCAGCAGCCAAGATTACATAGACAGGGGTGAGACGATCGGGGAGCTGTTTTTT
CASSQDYIDRGETIGELFF
>TRBD1|TRBV7-2|-|TRBJ2-5
TGTGCCAGCAGCATAGACAGGGCCCCGCAAGAGACCCAGTACTTC
CASSIDRAPQETQYF